This record concerns one TCR beta chain sequence. The source of the sample is a study of T cell changes during pregnancy in multiple sclerosis. Data came from immunoSEQ multiplex PCR; TCRdb stores just in-frame clones and leaves some out. The table records approximately 100,000 clones, 85% to 95% of them present only once. This clonotype was sampled from a female donor with multiple sclerosis, enrolled in a pregnancy study. The sequencing here drew on peripheral blood, taken before pregnancy.

As DNA, the CDR3 is TGTGCCAGCAGCGTAGCGGGTCAGGGTGGAAGGGAAAAACTGTTTTTT. Translated, it gives CASSVAGQGGREKLFF. The rearrangement joins TRBV9 to TRBJ1-4, with D perhaps TRBD1 (5 bases). CDR3 length: 16 amino acids. V was pared by 0 bases and J by 8 bases, with 17 bases between. CDR1 and CDR2 (germline): SGDLS, YYNGEE.